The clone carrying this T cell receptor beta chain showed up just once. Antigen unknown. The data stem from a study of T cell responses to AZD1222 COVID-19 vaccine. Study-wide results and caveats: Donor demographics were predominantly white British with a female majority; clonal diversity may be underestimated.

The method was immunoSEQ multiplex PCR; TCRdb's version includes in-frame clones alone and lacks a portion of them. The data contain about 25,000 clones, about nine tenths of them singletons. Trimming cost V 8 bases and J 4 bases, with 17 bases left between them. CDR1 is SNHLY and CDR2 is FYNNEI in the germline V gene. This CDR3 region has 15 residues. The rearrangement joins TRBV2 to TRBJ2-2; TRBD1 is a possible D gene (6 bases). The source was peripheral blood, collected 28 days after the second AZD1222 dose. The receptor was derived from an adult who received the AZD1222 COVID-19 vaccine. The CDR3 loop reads CASATGFVGTGELFF. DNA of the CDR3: TGTGCCAGCGCCACAGGGTTTGTTGGCACCGGGGAGCTGTTTTTT. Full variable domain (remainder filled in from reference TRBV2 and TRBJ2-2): EPEVTQTPSHQVTQMGQEVILRCVPISNHLYFYWYRQILGQKVEFLVSFYNNEISEKSEIFDDQFSVERPDGSNFTLKIRSTKLEDSAMYFCASATGFVGTGELFFGEGSRLTVL.